The clone carrying this TCR beta chain was counted between two and nine times. Its antigen is unknown. An expansion of CD8+CD57+ cells by flow cytometry had been shown in patients chosen for sequencing. No therapy had been given to the patients at the time of blood sampling. The data derive from a study of CD8+CD57+ T cells in acquired aplastic anemia. The CDR3 spans 18 residues. Germline values: CDR1 SGHVS, CDR2 FQNEAQ. The V end lost 4 bases, the J end lost 0 bases, and 19 bases lay between the germline ends. Template material for TCR beta VDJ and CDR3 profiling consisted of genomic DNA. One entry per CDR3 protein, called by TCRdb with MiXCR from the reads. Altogether roughly 250,000 distinct CDR3 sequences are present, approximately 86% being singletons, with the ten largest covering 40% to 50%. General observations from the study: A set of approximately 30 CD8+ CDR3 sequences was shared between patients and controls, and these sequences appeared highly expressed in patients.

This receptor was obtained from a human donor with aplastic anemia. Sequencing used sorted CD4+, CD8+, or CD8+CD57+ T cells (not recorded which) from PBMCs. This chain connects TRBV7-8 to TRBJ1-5, with D maybe TRBD1 (6 bases). The DNA for the CDR3 is TGTGCCAGCAGCTCACAGGGCGTTGTTGGGAATAGCAATCAGCCCCAGCATTTT. Translation gives CASSSQGVVGNSNQPQHF.